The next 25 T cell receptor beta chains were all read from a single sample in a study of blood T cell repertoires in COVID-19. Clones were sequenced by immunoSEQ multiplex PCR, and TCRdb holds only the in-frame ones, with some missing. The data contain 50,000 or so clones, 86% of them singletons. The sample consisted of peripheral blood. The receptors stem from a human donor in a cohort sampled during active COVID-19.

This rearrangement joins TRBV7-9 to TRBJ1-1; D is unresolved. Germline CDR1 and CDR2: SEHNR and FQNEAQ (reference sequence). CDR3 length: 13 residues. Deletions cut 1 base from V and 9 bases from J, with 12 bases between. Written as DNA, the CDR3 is TGTGCCAGCAGCTTAGGTACTCACTCCAAAGCTTTCTTT. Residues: CASSLGTHSKAFF.

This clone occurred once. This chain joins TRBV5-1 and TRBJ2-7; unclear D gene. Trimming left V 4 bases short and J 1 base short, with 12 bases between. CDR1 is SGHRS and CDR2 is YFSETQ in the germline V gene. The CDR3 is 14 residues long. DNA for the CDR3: TGCGCCAGCAGCGCATCGACCAGGTCCTACGAGCAGTACTTC. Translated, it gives CASSASTRSYEQYF.

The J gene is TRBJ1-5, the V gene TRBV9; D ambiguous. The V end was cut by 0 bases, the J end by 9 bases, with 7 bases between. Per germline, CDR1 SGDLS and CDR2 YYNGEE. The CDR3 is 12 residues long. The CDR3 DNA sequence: TGTGCCAGCAGCGTAGCAGGAGGGCCCCAGCATTTT. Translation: CASSVAGGPQHF.

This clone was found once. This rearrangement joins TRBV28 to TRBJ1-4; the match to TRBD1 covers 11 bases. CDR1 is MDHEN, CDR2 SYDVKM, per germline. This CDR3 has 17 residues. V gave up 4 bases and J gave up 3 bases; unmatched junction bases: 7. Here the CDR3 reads CASSSGTGGSANEKLFF. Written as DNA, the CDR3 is TGTGCCAGCAGTTCCGGGACAGGGGGTTCCGCTAATGAAAAACTGTTTTTT.

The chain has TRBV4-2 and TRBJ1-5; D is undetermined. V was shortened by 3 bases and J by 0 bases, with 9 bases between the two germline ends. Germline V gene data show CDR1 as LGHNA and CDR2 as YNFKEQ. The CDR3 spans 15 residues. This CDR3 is CASSHTVASNQPQHF. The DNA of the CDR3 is TGTGCCAGCAGCCATACAGTGGCTAGCAATCAGCCCCAGCATTTT.

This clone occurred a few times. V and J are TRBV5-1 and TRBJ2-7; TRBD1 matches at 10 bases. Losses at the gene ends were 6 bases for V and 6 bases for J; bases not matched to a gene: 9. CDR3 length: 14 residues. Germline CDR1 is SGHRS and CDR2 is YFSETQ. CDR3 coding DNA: TGCGCCAGCACCCCCGGGGACAGGGGTCTCGAGCAGTACTTC. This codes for CASTPGDRGLEQYF.

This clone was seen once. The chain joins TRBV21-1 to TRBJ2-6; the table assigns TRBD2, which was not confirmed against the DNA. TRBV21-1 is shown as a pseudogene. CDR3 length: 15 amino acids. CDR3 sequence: CASSIKHSGANVLTF. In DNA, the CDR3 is TGTGCCAGCAGCATTAAGCACTCTGGGGCCAACGTCCTGACTTTC.

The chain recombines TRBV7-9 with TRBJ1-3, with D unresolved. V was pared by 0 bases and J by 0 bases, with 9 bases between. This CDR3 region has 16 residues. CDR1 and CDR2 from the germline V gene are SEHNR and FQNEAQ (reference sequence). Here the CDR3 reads CASSLARRDSGNTIYF. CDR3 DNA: TGTGCCAGCAGCTTAGCGCGGAGGGACTCTGGAAACACCATATATTTT.

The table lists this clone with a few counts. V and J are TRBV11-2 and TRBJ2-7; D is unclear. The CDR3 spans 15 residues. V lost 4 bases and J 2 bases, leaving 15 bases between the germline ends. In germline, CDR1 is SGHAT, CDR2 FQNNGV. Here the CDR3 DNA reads TGTGCCAGCAGCTCGGTCCGAGACAATCCCTACGAGCAGTACTTC. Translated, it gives CASSSVRDNPYEQYF.

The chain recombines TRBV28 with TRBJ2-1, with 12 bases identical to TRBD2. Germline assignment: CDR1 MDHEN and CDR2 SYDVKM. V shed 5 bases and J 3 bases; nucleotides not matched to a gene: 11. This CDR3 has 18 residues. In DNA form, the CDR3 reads TGTGCCAGCAGTCCTCCCCGGACTAGCGGGGCACTCTACAATGAGCAGTTCTTC. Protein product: CASSPPRTSGALYNEQFF.

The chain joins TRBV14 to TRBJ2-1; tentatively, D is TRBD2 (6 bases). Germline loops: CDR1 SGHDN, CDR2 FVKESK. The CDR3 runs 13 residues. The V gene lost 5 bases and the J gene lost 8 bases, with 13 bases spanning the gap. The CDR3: CASSTRRDYEQFF. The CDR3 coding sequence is TGTGCCAGCAGCACCAGACGGGACTATGAGCAGTTCTTC.

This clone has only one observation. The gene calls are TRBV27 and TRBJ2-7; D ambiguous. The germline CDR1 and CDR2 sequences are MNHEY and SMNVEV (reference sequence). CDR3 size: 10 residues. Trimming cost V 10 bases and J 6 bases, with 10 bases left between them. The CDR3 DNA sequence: TGTGCCACCGCGTTACTCGAGCAGTACTTC. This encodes CATALLEQYF.

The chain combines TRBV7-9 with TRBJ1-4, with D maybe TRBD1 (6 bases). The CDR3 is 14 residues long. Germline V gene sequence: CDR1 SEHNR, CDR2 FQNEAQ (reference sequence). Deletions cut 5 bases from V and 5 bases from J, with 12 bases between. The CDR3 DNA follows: TGTGCCAGCAGCACCAGACAGGTCAATGAAAAACTGTTTTTT. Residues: CASSTRQVNEKLFF.

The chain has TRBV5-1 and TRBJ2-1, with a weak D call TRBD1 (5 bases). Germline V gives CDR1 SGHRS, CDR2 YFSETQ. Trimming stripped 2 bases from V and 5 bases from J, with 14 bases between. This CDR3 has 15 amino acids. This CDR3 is CASSFLGIGDNEQFF. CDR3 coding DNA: TGCGCCAGCAGCTTTTTAGGGATAGGGGACAATGAGCAGTTCTTC.

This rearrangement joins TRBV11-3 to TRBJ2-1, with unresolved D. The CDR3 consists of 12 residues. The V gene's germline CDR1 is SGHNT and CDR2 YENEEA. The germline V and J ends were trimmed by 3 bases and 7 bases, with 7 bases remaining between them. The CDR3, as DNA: TGTGCCAGCAGCTTTACTCGGAATGAGCAGTTCTTC. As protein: CASSFTRNEQFF.

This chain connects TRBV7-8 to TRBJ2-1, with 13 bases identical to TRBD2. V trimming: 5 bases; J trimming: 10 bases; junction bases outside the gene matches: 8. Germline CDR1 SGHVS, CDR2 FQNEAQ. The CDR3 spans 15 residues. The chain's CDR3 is CASSPRLAGGWEQFF. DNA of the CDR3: TGTGCCAGCAGCCCGAGACTAGCGGGGGGATGGGAGCAGTTCTTC.

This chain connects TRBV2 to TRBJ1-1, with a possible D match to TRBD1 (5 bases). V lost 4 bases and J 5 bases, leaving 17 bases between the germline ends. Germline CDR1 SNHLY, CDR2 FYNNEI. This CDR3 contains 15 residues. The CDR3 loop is CASSAYQGGKTEAFF. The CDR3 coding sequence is TGTGCCAGCAGTGCCTACCAGGGTGGAAAGACTGAAGCTTTCTTT. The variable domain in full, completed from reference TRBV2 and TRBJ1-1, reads EPEVTQTPSHQVTQMGQEVILRCVPISNHLYFYWYRQILGQKVEFLVSFYNNEISEKSEIFDDQFSVERPDGSNFTLKIRSTKLEDSAMYFCASSAYQGGKTEAFFGQGTRLTVV.

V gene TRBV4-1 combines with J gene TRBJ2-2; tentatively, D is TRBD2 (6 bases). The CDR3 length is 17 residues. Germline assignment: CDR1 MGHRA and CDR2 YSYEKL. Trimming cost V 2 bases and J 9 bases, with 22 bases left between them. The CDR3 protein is CASSQRAPGLGKRELFF. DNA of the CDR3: TGCGCCAGCAGCCAACGAGCCCCGGGACTGGGTAAAAGGGAGCTGTTTTTT.

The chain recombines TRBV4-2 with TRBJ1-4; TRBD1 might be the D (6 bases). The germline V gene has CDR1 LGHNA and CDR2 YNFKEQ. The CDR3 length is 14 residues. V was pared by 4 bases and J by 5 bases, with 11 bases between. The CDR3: CASSPGQENEKLFF. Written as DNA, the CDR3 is TGTGCCAGCAGCCCGGGACAAGAGAATGAAAAACTGTTTTTT.

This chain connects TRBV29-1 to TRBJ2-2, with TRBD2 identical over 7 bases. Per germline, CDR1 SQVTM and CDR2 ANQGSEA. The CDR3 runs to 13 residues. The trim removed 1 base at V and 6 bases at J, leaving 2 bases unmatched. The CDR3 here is CSVEGTSAGELFF. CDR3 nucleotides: TGCAGCGTTGAAGGGACTAGTGCCGGGGAGCTGTTTTTT.

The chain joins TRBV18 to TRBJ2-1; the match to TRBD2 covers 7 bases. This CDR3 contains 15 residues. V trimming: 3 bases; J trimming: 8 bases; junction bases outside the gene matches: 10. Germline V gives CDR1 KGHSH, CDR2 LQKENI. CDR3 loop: CASSPKLAGKDEQFF. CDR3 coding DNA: TGTGCCAGCTCACCGAAGTTAGCGGGTAAAGATGAGCAGTTCTTC. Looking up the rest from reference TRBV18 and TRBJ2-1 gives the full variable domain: NAGVMQNPRHLVRRRGQEARLRCSPMKGHSHVYWYRQLPEEGLKFMVYLQKENIIDESGMPKERFSAEFPKEGPSILRIQQVVRGDSAAYFCASSPKLAGKDEQFFGPGTRLTVL.

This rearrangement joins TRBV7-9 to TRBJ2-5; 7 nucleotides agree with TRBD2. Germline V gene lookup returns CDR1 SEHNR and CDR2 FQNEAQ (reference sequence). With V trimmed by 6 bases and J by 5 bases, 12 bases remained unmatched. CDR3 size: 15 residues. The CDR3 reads CASSSQAGVVETQYF. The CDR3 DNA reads TGTGCCAGCAGTTCACAGGCGGGAGTGGTGGAGACCCAGTACTTC.

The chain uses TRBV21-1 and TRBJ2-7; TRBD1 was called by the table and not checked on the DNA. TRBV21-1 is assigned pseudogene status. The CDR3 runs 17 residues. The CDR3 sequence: CASRETGTGGLMAEQYF. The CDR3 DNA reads TGTGCCAGCAGAGAAACCGGGACAGGGGGCTTAATGGCCGAGCAGTACTTC.

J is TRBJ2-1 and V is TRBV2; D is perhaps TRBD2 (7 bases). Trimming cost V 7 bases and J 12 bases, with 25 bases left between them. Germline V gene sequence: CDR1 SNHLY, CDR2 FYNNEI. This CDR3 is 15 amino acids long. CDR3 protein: CASISLGGGARRQFF. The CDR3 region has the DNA TGTGCCAGCATCAGCCTAGGAGGGGGGGCTCGTAGGCAGTTCTTC.

CDR3 nucleotides: TGTGCCAGCAGTGAAGAGATTGGGGCGGTACCTGCTGAGTATTTT. This translates into CASSEEIGAVPAEYF. The chain joins TRBV6-1 to TRBJ2-3; TRBD1 is a possible D gene (5 bases). V gave up 1 base and J gave up 13 bases, with 21 bases separating them. CDR1 MNHNS and CDR2 SASEGT come from the germline V gene. The CDR3 extends over 15 amino acids.